The 15 T cell receptor beta chains in this list originate from one sample, sequenced in a study of blood T cell repertoires in COVID-19. Repertoires were generated with immunoSEQ multiplex PCR, while TCRdb's copy carries only in-frame clones and drops some. The sample lists 250,000 to 300,000 clones, approximately 78% occurring once. Sequencing was carried out using PBMCs or T cells enriched from blood (not recorded which). The receptor set was obtained from a man aged 35-49 years who had been exposed to COVID-19.

The chain carries TRBV19 and TRBJ1-1, with D possibly matching TRBD1 (5 bases). V was clipped by 3 bases and J by 0 bases, with 8 bases between them. Germline V gene sequence: CDR1 LNHDA, CDR2 SQIVND (reference sequence). The CDR3 contains 14 residues. The CDR3 DNA sequence: TGTGCCAGTAGTATCAACAGGATGAACACTGAAGCTTTCTTT. This translates into CASSINRMNTEAFF.

Notes on this clone: This sample includes further DNA sequences coding for the same CDR3. This sequence joins TRBV14 and TRBJ2-2; the match to TRBD2 covers 11 bases. The CDR3 is made up of 15 amino acids. V shed 2 bases, J shed 5 bases, and the junction held 1 base outside the gene matches. CDR1 is SGHDN and CDR2 is FVKESK in the germline V gene. This CDR3 is CASSQLAGGTGELFF. CDR3 coding DNA: TGTGCCAGCAGCCAACTAGCGGGGGGAACCGGGGAGCTGTTTTTT.

The chain has TRBV5-1 and TRBJ2-1; D is perhaps TRBD2 (6 bases). Deletions cut 2 bases from V and 8 bases from J, with 20 bases between. Germline assignment: CDR1 SGHRS and CDR2 YFSETQ. The CDR3 totals 16 residues. In nucleotides, the CDR3 is TGCGCCAGCAGCTTAAGCGGGCGAACTGCTAGACATGAGCAGTTCTTC. It specifies CASSLSGRTARHEQFF. The full variable domain, rest sourced from reference TRBV5-1 and TRBJ2-1, is KAGVTQTPRYLIKTRGQQVTLSCSPISGHRSVSWYQQTPGQGLQFLFEYFSETQRNKGNFPGRFSGRQFSNSRSEMNVSTLELGDSALYLCASSLSGRTARHEQFFGPGTRLTVL.

The J gene is TRBJ1-5, the V gene TRBV7-8, with D possibly TRBD1 on 6 matching bases. Germline CDR1 SGHVS, CDR2 FQNEAQ. The CDR3 totals 15 residues. V was cut by 5 bases and J by 4 bases, with 15 bases left in between. CDR3 DNA sequence: TGTGCCAGCAGCCTTGAAGGACAGATAAATCAGCCCCAGCATTTT. Translated: CASSLEGQINQPQHF.

The chain has TRBV6-4 and TRBJ2-3, with 11 bases aligning to TRBD2. The J segment lost 2 bases and the V segment lost 5 bases, leaving 3 bases of the junction unmatched. This CDR3 is 15 amino acids long. In germline, CDR1 is MRHNA, CDR2 SNTAGT. The DNA of the CDR3 is TGTGCCAGCAGTAGACTAGCGGGACTCACAGATACGCAGTATTTT. Translating gives CASSRLAGLTDTQYF.

The V and J genes are TRBV11-3 and TRBJ2-5; D perhaps matches TRBD1 (5 bases). Trimming pared 4 bases from V and 5 bases from J, leaving 14 bases between. The germline V gene encodes CDR1 SGHNT and CDR2 YENEEA. The CDR3 has 14 amino acids. CDR3 sequence: CASSSVPKGETQYF. The CDR3 nucleotides are TGTGCCAGCAGCTCCGTGCCCAAGGGGGAGACCCAGTACTTC.

This rearrangement joins TRBV27 to TRBJ1-5; D unclear. The CDR3 is made up of 15 amino acids. Germline V gene data show CDR1 as MNHEY and CDR2 as SMNVEV (reference sequence). The ends were cut back, 6 bases at V and 2 bases at J, with 14 bases in the middle. The CDR3 sequence is CASSLYGRGNQPQHF. CDR3 nucleotide sequence: TGTGCCAGCAGCCTGTATGGGAGGGGCAATCAGCCCCAGCATTTT.

This rearrangement joins TRBV6-5 to TRBJ1-6; the D gene is possibly TRBD1 (6 bases). CDR3 length equals 14 residues. The V gene's germline CDR1 is MNHEY and CDR2 SVGAGI. V lost 11 bases and J lost 7, with 18 bases in between. The CDR3 is CAAGPGQKNSPLHF. CDR3 coding DNA: TGTGCCGCGGGCCCAGGACAGAAAAATTCACCCCTCCACTTT.

The chain joins TRBV5-1 to TRBJ2-2; TRBD2 aligns across 9 bases. The CDR3 has 20 residues. The germline gives CDR1 SGHRS, CDR2 YFSETQ. Trimming took 0 bases from V and 0 from J; bases not matched to a gene: 12. The CDR3 is CASSLALRGSGRPNTGELFF. CDR3 coding DNA: TGCGCCAGCAGCTTGGCCCTGCGGGGTAGCGGGAGACCGAACACCGGGGAGCTGTTTTTT.

V gene TRBV2 combines with J gene TRBJ2-7, with D possibly TRBD1 on 6 matching bases. Trimming cost V 2 bases and J 3 bases, with 11 bases left between them. Germline CDR1 and CDR2: SNHLY and FYNNEI. CDR3 length equals 14 residues. As DNA, the CDR3 is TGTGCCAGCAGTGAAAGACAGGTCGTCTACGAGCAGTACTTC. Protein sequence: CASSERQVVYEQYF.

The chain employs TRBV19 and TRBJ2-3; D ambiguous. The germline V gene encodes CDR1 LNHDA and CDR2 SQIVND (reference sequence). This CDR3 spans 12 amino acids. V was shortened by 5 bases and J by 4 bases, with 7 bases between the two germline ends. CDR3 protein: CASSYPADTQYF. In DNA form, the CDR3 reads TGTGCCAGTAGTTATCCCGCAGATACGCAGTATTTT.

A single count supports this clone. The J gene is TRBJ1-1, the V gene TRBV10-2, with a possible D match to TRBD1 (5 bases). Trimming removed 2 bases at V and 8 bases at J, with 15 bases between. The germline CDR1 and CDR2 sequences are WSHSY and SAAADI. The CDR3 covers 14 residues. The CDR3 nucleotides read TGCGCCAGCAGTGAGACTGCAGGGTCTGTGGAAGCTTTCTTT. Amino acid sequence: CASSETAGSVEAFF.

The rearrangement uses TRBV7-2 and TRBJ2-7, with D possibly matching TRBD2 (6 bases). Trimming left V 2 bases short and J 2 bases short, with 10 bases between. There are 14 residues in the CDR3. CDR1 is SGHTA and CDR2 is FQGNSA in the germline V gene. The CDR3 DNA follows: TGTGCCAGCAGCTTATTTGGGGGGACCTACGAGCAGTACTTC. Translating it yields CASSLFGGTYEQYF.

The rearrangement links TRBV5-1 to TRBJ2-2; TRBD2 agrees at 10 bases. Germline V gene data show CDR1 as SGHRS and CDR2 as YFSETQ. Germline trimming cut 0 bases from V and 5 bases from J; bases unmatched to any gene: 4. CDR3 length: 16 amino acids. The DNA of the CDR3 is TGCGCCAGCAGCTTGGTGGGGACTAGCGTGACCGGGGAGCTGTTTTTT. The encoded protein is CASSLVGTSVTGELFF.

In this sample, this clone turned up a few times. The chain uses TRBV7-9 and TRBJ2-2; D perhaps matches TRBD1 (6 bases). V gave up 5 bases and J gave up 1 base, with 11 bases separating them. The CDR3 covers 15 residues. Germline CDR1 and CDR2: SEHNR and FQNEAQ (reference sequence). DNA for the CDR3: TGTGCCAGCAGCGTTGGACAGTTGAACACCGGGGAGCTGTTTTTT. This sequence encodes CASSVGQLNTGELFF.